The 17 T cell receptor beta chains below come from one sample, sequenced in a study of T-cell reconstitution after alpha-beta-depleted transplantation in children. The library targeted TCRbeta and was prepared with unique molecular identifiers. TCRdb processed the PCR reads anew with MiXCR; each CDR3 protein has one entry. Here the sample spans approximately 500,000 distinct CDR3 sequences, about a quarter being singletons. Sample: PBMCs, taken before TCRalphabeta/CD19-depleted stem cell transplant. These receptor sequences come from a boy under two years old with Wiskott-Aldrich syndrome, due to receive a stem cell transplant.

The chain links TRBV20-1 to TRBJ2-5; D possibly corresponds to TRBD2 (5 bases). The CDR3 extends over 14 amino acids. V lost 6 bases to trimming and J lost 3 bases, with 17 bases between them. Germline V gives CDR1 DFQATT, CDR2 SNEGSKA (reference sequence). CDR3 DNA sequence: TGCAGTGCCCCCAGGACGGGAAAGAAAGAGACCCAGTACTTC. Amino acids: CSAPRTGKKETQYF.

The chain has TRBV29-1 and TRBJ2-5; D might be TRBD2 (5 bases). Trimming took off 6 bases at V and 7 bases at J, with 12 bases between the two ends. The CDR3 loop spans 11 amino acids. The germline V gene encodes CDR1 SQVTM and CDR2 ANQGSEA. The CDR3, as DNA: TGCAGCGTCGAGGGCTCCGCGACCCAGTACTTC. Residues: CSVEGSATQYF.

This clonotype was recorded a few times. The rearrangement links TRBV5-5 to TRBJ1-3; tentatively, D is TRBD1 (5 bases). The CDR3 is made up of 15 amino acids. V lost 5 bases and J 0 bases, leaving 12 bases between the germline ends. Germline values: CDR1 SGHKS, CDR2 YYEKEE (reference sequence). The CDR3 DNA reads TGTGCCAGCAGACAGCAGGGCAGCTCTGGAAACACCATATATTTT. Protein sequence: CASRQQGSSGNTIYF.

This clonotype was seen a few times. The chain employs TRBV2 and TRBJ2-1, with D possibly being TRBD1 or TRBD2 (5 bases each). This CDR3 spans 13 amino acids. CDR1 is SNHLY, CDR2 FYNNEI, per germline. V lost 0 bases, J lost 9 bases, and 9 bases lay in between. This CDR3 is CASSEAGAGEQFF. CDR3 bases: TGTGCCAGCAGTGAAGCCGGGGCGGGTGAGCAGTTCTTC.

This clonotype has just a few counts. The gene calls are TRBV20-1 and TRBJ2-3; weak D call: TRBD2 (6 bases). CDR1 and CDR2 (germline): DFQATT, SNEGSKA (reference sequence). The CDR3 length is 15 residues. Trimming pared 3 bases from V and 2 bases from J, leaving 15 bases between. CDR3 in DNA: TGCAGTGCTAGGGACGGGAGAGTTCTCACAGATACGCAGTATTTT. Translated, it gives CSARDGRVLTDTQYF.

The sample holds a few counts of this clonotype. This chain links TRBV20-1 with TRBJ2-7; TRBD1 matches 10 bases. The CDR3 loop spans 12 amino acids. The J segment lost 6 bases and the V segment lost 5 bases, leaving 4 bases of the junction unmatched. Germline CDR1 and CDR2: DFQATT and SNEGSKA (reference sequence). The DNA for the CDR3 is TGCAGTGCTTTGGACAGGGGGGCCGAGCAGTACTTC. Translating gives CSALDRGAEQYF.

The rearrangement links TRBV6-2 or TRBV6-3 to TRBJ2-1; the match to TRBD2 covers 14 bases. The germline V gene encodes CDR1 MNHEY and CDR2 SVGEGT. The CDR3 has 21 residues. J gave up 0 bases and V 5 bases, and 15 bases lay outside the gene matches. CDR3: CASSPVLGTSGSRSSYNEQFF. CDR3 coding DNA: TGTGCCAGCAGTCCGGTACTGGGGACTAGCGGGAGTAGGAGCTCCTACAATGAGCAGTTCTTC.

The chain couples TRBV10-1 to TRBJ2-1, with 15 bases aligning to TRBD2. J gave up 6 bases and V 0 bases, and 3 bases lay outside the gene matches. CDR1 WNHNN and CDR2 SYGVQD come from the germline V gene (reference sequence). CDR3 length: 17 amino acids. Here the CDR3 reads CASSESGLAGGGNEQFF. CDR3 bases: TGCGCCAGCAGTGAGTCGGGACTAGCGGGAGGAGGCAATGAGCAGTTCTTC.

The gene calls are TRBV5-1 and TRBJ2-1; D unclear. The germline V and J ends were trimmed by 4 bases and 7 bases, with 18 bases remaining between them. Germline V lookup: CDR1 SGHRS, CDR2 YFSETQ. The CDR3 loop spans 15 amino acids. The CDR3 region is CASSRPPGERNEQFF. The CDR3 bases are TGCGCCAGCAGCCGGCCCCCGGGTGAAAGAAATGAGCAGTTCTTC.

The chain has TRBV7-4 and TRBJ2-5; D is possibly TRBD1 (5 bases). V was shortened by 6 bases and J by 5 bases, with 19 bases between the two germline ends. The CDR3 is made up of 15 amino acids. Per the germline V gene, CDR1 is SGHVT and CDR2 is SQSDAQ. CDR3 in DNA: TGTGCCAGCAGACCAATCCTGACAGTCCGGGAGACCCAGTACTTC. Protein product: CASRPILTVRETQYF.

The chain couples TRBV29-1 to TRBJ2-3; D is unresolved. CDR3 length: 13 residues. V lost 4 bases to trimming and J lost 0 bases, with 8 bases between them. Germline V gene lookup returns CDR1 SQVTM and CDR2 ANQGSEA. The CDR3 bases are TGCAGCGTTGCAGTCGGCAGCACAGATACGCAGTATTTT. Translating gives CSVAVGSTDTQYF.

This clonotype came up a few times. The rearrangement joins TRBV6-1 to TRBJ2-7; 7 nucleotides agree with TRBD1. This CDR3 is 13 amino acids long. Unmatched junction bases numbered 6, after V lost 6 bases and J lost 4 bases. Germline V lookup: CDR1 MNHNS, CDR2 SASEGT. CDR3 protein: CASRGTALYEQYF. The CDR3 bases are TGTGCCAGCAGAGGGACAGCGCTTTACGAGCAGTACTTC.

The chain employs TRBV11-1 and TRBJ2-3; 13 bases align to TRBD2. Germline values: CDR1 SGHAT, CDR2 FQDESV (reference sequence). The CDR3 spans 20 residues. After removal of 1 base from V and 1 base from J, the junction contained 11 bases not matched to a gene. CDR3 nucleotide sequence: TGTGCCAGCAGCTTAGGACCGGGACTAGCGGGAAATAGAGGCACAGATACGCAGTATTTT. It specifies CASSLGPGLAGNRGTDTQYF.

The chain carries TRBV6-1 and TRBJ2-7; D remains unclear. V was cut by 6 bases and J by 3 bases, with 12 bases left in between. In germline, CDR1 is MNHNS, CDR2 SASEGT. The CDR3 has 13 amino acids. In DNA, the CDR3 is TGTGCCAGCAGCCCCCCGGTGGGCTACGAGCAGTACTTC. Protein sequence: CASSPPVGYEQYF.

This sequence joins TRBV7-8 and TRBJ2-7, with a tentative D call TRBD2 (5 bases). This CDR3 region has 13 residues. Per germline, CDR1 SGHVS and CDR2 FQNEAQ. Between the trimmed V and J ends, which lost 5 bases and 4 bases, there was a span of 12 bases. The CDR3 spells CASSPDLAYEQYF. CDR3 bases: TGTGCCAGCAGCCCCGATTTAGCGTACGAGCAGTACTTC.

This rearrangement joins TRBV28 to TRBJ1-2; 7 bases match TRBD1. The germline V gene has CDR1 MDHEN and CDR2 SYDVKM. V lost 3 bases and J lost 2; bases outside the gene matches: 12. The CDR3 consists of 17 residues. The CDR3 coding sequence is TGTGCCAGCAGTTTTCCGCAGGGGGGTGAAAGAAACTATGGCTACACCTTC. This gives the protein CASSFPQGGERNYGYTF.

J is TRBJ2-1 and V is TRBV12-3 or TRBV12-4; 10 positions agree with TRBD2. Trimming removed 9 bases from V and 5 bases from J; junction bases left unmatched: 10. The CDR3 contains 15 residues. CDR3: CASYPSGRGHNEQFF. CDR3 coding DNA: TGTGCCAGTTATCCAAGCGGGAGGGGACACAATGAGCAGTTCTTC.